This T cell receptor beta chain was sequenced for a study of T cell responses to AZD1222 COVID-19 vaccine. General study results and limits: Repertoires in all cases were sampled only once the peak T cell response had passed. Epitopes outside B.1.351 and B.1.1.7 mutated regions reportedly drew nearly half of spike TCRs.

Sequenced by immunoSEQ multiplex PCR; TCRdb stores in-frame clones only, minus some. The sample lists over 45,000 clones, about 89% seen once, with approximately 5% in the top ten. As regards this clone: As yet, its antigen is unknown.

Doses given second, at about 4 or about 12 weeks, were pooled. This TCR came from an adult who received the AZD1222 COVID-19 vaccine. The sequences come from peripheral blood, collected 28 days after the second AZD1222 dose.

DNA for the CDR3: TGTGCCAGCACCCTGGGGGGCTCTGAGCAGTTCTTC. It specifies CASTLGGSEQFF. The V and J genes are TRBV2 and TRBJ2-1, with D perhaps being TRBD1 or TRBD2 (6 bases each). Germline assignment: CDR1 SNHLY and CDR2 FYNNEI. V lost 7 bases to trimming and J lost 9 bases, with 13 bases between them. The CDR3 length is 12 residues.